The subject of this entry is one T cell receptor beta chain. Some clones are missing from TCRdb's copy, which holds only in-frame ones; the method was immunoSEQ multiplex PCR. The sample has 150,000 or so clones; about 90% are singletons. This entry comes from a study of control samples from healthy donors and cancer patients. The CDR3 has 15 residues. The V gene's germline CDR1 is SGHNT and CDR2 YYREEE (reference sequence). J lost 4 bases, V lost 3 bases, and 6 bases had no gene match. Sequences were obtained from blood. The TCR sequence derives from a man aged 18 to 30 in good health. V and J are TRBV5-4 and TRBJ2-5; TRBD1 aligns across 10 bases. The DNA for the CDR3 is TGTGCCAGCAGCTCGTTGACAGGGGGCGTAGAGACCCAGTACTTC. Its translation: CASSSLTGGVETQYF.